This TCR beta chain emerged from a study of OX40 agonist ivuxolimab in advanced cancers. TCRdb's table, derived via immunoSEQ multiplex PCR, lists solely in-frame clones and lacks some. Of about 37,000 clones detected, about 88% appear once; the ten largest clones hold under 20%. The CDR3 loop spans 15 amino acids. CDR1 is SGHKS, CDR2 YYEKEE, per germline (reference sequence). Unmatched junction bases numbered 0, after V lost 0 bases and J lost 0 bases. Material: CD4+ or CD8+ T cells sorted from blood, obtained in a trial of the OX40 agonist ivuxolimab. This chain links TRBV5-5 with TRBJ1-3; 7 bases fit TRBD1. This TCR was recovered from an adult with an advanced solid tumor such as melanoma, head and neck, liver or kidney cancer. CDR3 in amino acids: CASSLGDSSGNTIYF. The CDR3 DNA is TGTGCCAGCAGCTTGGGGGACAGCTCTGGAAACACCATATATTTT.